Listed below are T cell receptor beta chains from one sample, sequenced in a study of CD8+CD57+ T cells in acquired aplastic anemia. TCRdb processed the reads anew with MiXCR; each CDR3 protein has one entry. The sample records roughly 180,000 distinct CDR3 sequences, under 55% being singletons. The sequenced sample was sorted CD4+, CD8+, or CD8+CD57+ T cells (not recorded which) from PBMCs. The receptors shown here come from a human donor in good health. CDR3s include the opening cysteine and the closing phenylalanine or tryptophan. A D gene is named only where the DNA matches it firmly. Not every row has a clone size; where given, it reads once, few, many or a size class.

d_call	clone_size	v_call	j_call	cdr3_nt	cdr3_aa
TRBD1	-	TRBV29-1	TRBJ2-3	TGCAGCGTTGAGGCCGACAGGGGGCGCACAGATACGCAGTATTTT	CSVEADRGRTDTQYF
-	-	TRBV19	TRBJ2-2	TGTGCCAGTAGGTTCGGGGGCGGGAACACCGGGGAGCTGTTTTTT	CASRFGGGNTGELFF
-	-	TRBV7-8	TRBJ2-7	TGTGCCAGCAGGGCTGTGGGTTCCTACGAGCAGTACTTC	CASRAVGSYEQYF
TRBD1	-	TRBV5-1	TRBJ1-2	TGCGCCAGCAGCTTGGGGGACAGGGGGCGCGAGGTCTATGGCTACACCTTC	CASSLGDRGREVYGYTF
TRBD1	-	TRBV29-1	TRBJ1-1	TGCAGCGCCCCTTCCGGGACAGCGAACACTGAAGCTTTCTTT	CSAPSGTANTEAFF
-	many	TRBV7-9	TRBJ1-3	TGTGCCAGCAGCTTTCTTCGAGGGGCTGGAAACACCATATATTTT	CASSFLRGAGNTIYF
TRBD1	few	TRBV11-2	TRBJ2-3	TGTGCCAGCAGCTTGCGACAGGGGGGAGACACAGATACGCAGTATTTT	CASSLRQGGDTDTQYF
-	many	TRBV7-3	TRBJ2-1	TGTGCCAGCAGCTTAAACGAACACTTCTACAATGAGCAGTTCTTC	CASSLNEHFYNEQFF
TRBD2	many	TRBV19	TRBJ2-1	TGTGCCAGTAGCCCGATCGGACTAGCGGGAGGTAGTGAGCAGTTCTTC	CASSPIGLAGGSEQFF
TRBD1	few	TRBV30	TRBJ1-5	TGTGCCTGGAGTCACAAGGACAGGGATATTACTGGCAATCAGCCCCAGCATTTT	CAWSHKDRDITGNQPQHF
-	many	TRBV7-9	TRBJ2-2	TGTGCCAGCACCAGAAGGGAAAACACCGGGGAGCTGTTTTTT	CASTRRENTGELFF
-	-	TRBV6-5	TRBJ1-2	TGTGCCAGCAGTTCTCGACTGGGACGCTATGGCTACACCTTC	CASSSRLGRYGYTF
-	-	TRBV12-3/TRBV12-4	TRBJ2-2	TGTGCCAGCAAGTACACGAACACCGGGGAGCTGTTTTTT	CASKYTNTGELFF